Listed here are 32 T cell receptor beta chains from one sample, sequenced in a study of Ad26.COV2.S vaccination and SARS-CoV-2 variants. Assay: immunoSEQ multiplex PCR; the TCRdb copy retains only in-frame clones and omits some. The sample lists hundreds of thousands of clones, more than 80% occurring once. Treatment noted: some 20 received Ad26.COV2.S at low or high dose, single or two shots; 5 received placebo; per-sample allocation not given. Day 63 after the first injection of vaccine or placebo was the sampling time. The sequenced sample was peripheral blood, obtained in a trial of Ad26.COV2.S vaccine versus placebo. The receptors derive from a person aged 18 to 59 who received the Ad26.COV2.S COVID-19 vaccine or a placebo.

CDR3 in amino acids: CASRRGTSGSYEQYF. Here the CDR3 DNA reads TGTGCCAGCAGACGGGGGACTAGCGGGAGCTACGAGCAGTACTTC. The chain is built from TRBV11-2 and TRBJ2-7; 14 positions agree with TRBD2. The V and J ends lost 6 bases and 3 bases, in that order; junction bases with no gene match: 4. Germline-derived CDR1 and CDR2 are SGHAT and FQNNGV. The CDR3 spans 15 residues. Full variable domain (remainder filled in from reference TRBV11-2 and TRBJ2-7): EAGVAQSPRYKIIEKRQSVAFWCNPISGHATLYWYQQILGQGPKLLIQFQNNGVVDDSQLPKDRFSAERLKGVDSTLKIQPAKLEDSAVYLCASRRGTSGSYEQYFGPGTRLTVT.

The chain links TRBV10-1 to TRBJ2-7; D is unclear. This CDR3 is 12 amino acids long. Germline V CDR1 and CDR2: WNHNN, SYGVQD (reference sequence). V dropped 6 bases and J dropped 3 bases, with 9 bases sitting between them. CDR3 sequence: CASRGTDYEQYF. The CDR3 DNA reads as TGCGCCAGCAGAGGTACAGACTACGAGCAGTACTTC.

The chain carries TRBV5-1 and TRBJ1-1; the D gene is possibly TRBD1 (6 bases). The CDR3 loop spans 16 amino acids. Germline assignment: CDR1 SGHRS and CDR2 YFSETQ. Trimming took 0 bases from V and 5 from J, leaving 17 bases between them. This CDR3 reads CASSLAWGGLRTEAFF. CDR3 nucleotide sequence: TGCGCCAGCAGCTTGGCTTGGGGGGGCTTGAGGACTGAAGCTTTCTTT. The whole variable domain, filled in from reference TRBV5-1 and TRBJ1-1, reads KAGVTQTPRYLIKTRGQQVTLSCSPISGHRSVSWYQQTPGQGLQFLFEYFSETQRNKGNFPGRFSGRQFSNSRSEMNVSTLELGDSALYLCASSLAWGGLRTEAFFGQGTRLTVV.

The J gene is TRBJ2-5, the V gene TRBV5-6, with a tentative D call TRBD2 (6 bases). This CDR3 has 14 amino acids. The V end lost 4 bases, the J end lost 5 bases, and 15 bases lay between the germline ends. From germline, CDR1 is SGHDT and CDR2 YYEEEE. DNA of the CDR3: TGTGCCAGCAGCGCGGGGTTTCCCGCGGAGACCCAGTACTTC. It codes for CASSAGFPAETQYF.

V and J are TRBV30 and TRBJ2-1; D gene uncertain. Germline assignment: CDR1 GTSNPN and CDR2 SVGIG (reference sequence). Trimming cost V 2 bases and J 3 bases, with 5 bases left between them. The CDR3 is 12 residues long. The CDR3 sequence: CAWSRSYNEQFF. The CDR3 DNA reads TGTGCCTGGAGTCGAAGCTACAATGAGCAGTTCTTC.

V usage is TRBV2 and J usage is TRBJ2-5; D perhaps matches TRBD1 (6 bases). Trimming removed 5 bases from V and 5 bases from J, with 9 bases in between. The CDR3 runs to 12 residues. The germline V gene has CDR1 SNHLY and CDR2 FYNNEI. This CDR3 is CASSQGWETQYF. CDR3 nucleotides: TGTGCCAGCAGTCAGGGGTGGGAGACCCAGTACTTC. Combining the CDR3 with reference TRBV2 and TRBJ2-5 gives the whole variable domain EPEVTQTPSHQVTQMGQEVILRCVPISNHLYFYWYRQILGQKVEFLVSFYNNEISEKSEIFDDQFSVERPDGSNFTLKIRSTKLEDSAMYFCASSQGWETQYFGPGTRLLVL.

The J gene is TRBJ2-7, the V gene TRBV7-2; D is unresolved. This CDR3 contains 13 residues. Trimming removed 1 base from V and 7 bases from J, with 11 bases in between. CDR1 is SGHTA, CDR2 FQGNSA, per germline. The CDR3 bases are TGTGCCAGCAGCTTAGGAACGGGTAGAGAGCAGTACTTC. Its translation is CASSLGTGREQYF.

For this clone: At one end the junction does not follow the germline gene, possibly because of a read error. Additional DNA sequences in this sample encode the identical CDR3. The chain has TRBV4-3 and TRBJ1-1, with 12 nucleotides matching TRBD1. The germline V gene encodes CDR1 LGHNA and CDR2 YSLEER. The CDR3 consists of 16 residues. The CDR3 sequence is CASSQRTGTGGTEAFF. In DNA, the CDR3 is TGCGCCAGCAGCCAAAGAACAGGGACAGGGGGCACTGAGGCTTTCTTT.

The chain combines TRBV3-1 (or the pseudogene TRBV3-2) with TRBJ2-3; 7 bases are a match to TRBD1. CDR1 and CDR2 (germline): LGHDT, YNNKEL (reference sequence). This CDR3 is built from 14 residues. After removal of 4 bases from V and 5 bases from J, the junction contained 6 bases not matched to a gene. For the CDR3, the DNA is TGTGCCAGCAGCCTAACAGGGGCAGGAGATACGCAGTATTTT. It codes for CASSLTGAGDTQYF.

This chain connects TRBV7-2 to TRBJ2-2; 9 bases line up with TRBD2. Losses at the gene ends were 6 bases for V and 2 bases for J; bases not matched to a gene: 4. CDR1 SGHTA and CDR2 FQGNSA come from the germline V gene. The CDR3 runs 15 residues. CDR3 DNA: TGTGCCAGCAGTCTAGCGGGACTCAACACCGGGGAGCTGTTTTTT. The encoded protein is CASSLAGLNTGELFF.

This sequence joins TRBV20-1 and TRBJ1-4; D remains ambiguous. Germline V gene sequence: CDR1 DFQATT, CDR2 SNEGSKA (reference sequence). V was clipped by 5 bases and J by 8 bases, with 6 bases between them. The CDR3 spans 10 residues. The CDR3 DNA sequence: TGCAGTGCTGGGCTGGAAAAACTGTTTTTT. Translating gives CSAGLEKLFF.

V and J are TRBV27 and TRBJ2-6; D tentatively reads TRBD1 or TRBD2 (5 bases each). V was clipped by 10 bases and J by 4 bases, with 20 bases between them. Germline-derived CDR1 and CDR2 are MNHEY and SMNVEV (reference sequence). The CDR3 totals 16 residues. The CDR3 sequence: CATHPMGTGGANVLTF. In nucleotides, the CDR3 is TGTGCCACCCACCCAATGGGGACGGGAGGGGCCAACGTCCTGACTTTC.

This chain uses TRBV7-2 with TRBJ1-1; tentative D call: TRBD1 (5 bases). The germline V gene has CDR1 SGHTA and CDR2 FQGNSA. The CDR3 spans 13 residues. Trimming removed 2 bases from V and 3 bases from J, with 7 bases in between. CDR3 amino acids: CASSLLGDTEAFF. The CDR3 region has the DNA TGTGCCAGCAGCTTATTAGGGGACACTGAAGCTTTCTTT.

V gene TRBV5-6 combines with J gene TRBJ2-7; D perhaps matches TRBD2 (6 bases). The ends were cut back, 2 bases at V and 0 bases at J, with 12 bases in the middle. This CDR3 has 15 amino acids. Germline-derived CDR1 and CDR2 are SGHDT and YYEEEE. The CDR3 sequence: CASSFAQGGSYEQYF. The DNA for the CDR3 is TGTGCCAGCAGCTTCGCCCAGGGAGGCTCCTACGAGCAGTACTTC.

CDR3 protein: CASSLGTGGADNQPQHF. In DNA, the CDR3 is TGTGCCAGCAGTTTAGGGACAGGGGGCGCGGACAATCAGCCCCAGCATTTT. This chain uses TRBV28 with TRBJ1-5; 12 bases line up with TRBD1. Germline-derived CDR1 and CDR2 are MDHEN and SYDVKM. This CDR3 is built from 17 residues. V lost 2 bases to trimming and J lost 3 bases; unmatched junction nucleotides: 5. Combining the CDR3 with reference TRBV28 and TRBJ1-5 gives the whole variable domain DVKVTQSSRYLVKRTGEKVFLECVQDMDHENMFWYRQDPGLGLRLIYFSYDVKMKEKGDIPEGYSVSREKKERFSLILESASTNQTSMYLCASSLGTGGADNQPQHFGDGTRLSIL.

J is TRBJ2-7 and V is TRBV5-6, with 7 nucleotides matching TRBD1. Germline V gene data show CDR1 as SGHDT and CDR2 as YYEEEE. This CDR3 has 15 amino acids. Trimming took 4 bases from V and 5 from J; bases not matched to a gene: 12. The CDR3 DNA reads as TGTGCCAGCAGCGGGGGATGGGACAGAGGGGACGAGCAGTACTTC. Protein product: CASSGGWDRGDEQYF.

The count of this clone is one. The chain carries TRBV2 and TRBJ2-1; TRBD2 agrees at 7 bases. The CDR3 is 10 amino acids. V trimming: 10 bases; J trimming: 10 bases; junction bases outside the gene matches: 4. Germline V gene sequence: CDR1 SNHLY, CDR2 FYNNEI. In DNA form, the CDR3 reads TGTGCCACGTCCGGGGGGGAGCAGTTCTTC. Translating it yields CATSGGEQFF.

The chain couples TRBV30 to TRBJ1-6, with 7 bases that match TRBD1. This CDR3 has 15 residues. From germline, CDR1 is GTSNPN and CDR2 SVGIG (reference sequence). The trim removed 2 bases at V and 2 bases at J, leaving 3 bases unmatched. CDR3 nucleotide sequence: TGTGCCTGGAGTACCGGACAGGCCTATAATTCACCCCTCCACTTT. Its translation is CAWSTGQAYNSPLHF. Variable domain in full (rest from reference TRBV30 and TRBJ1-6): SQTIHQWPATLVQPVGSPLSLECTVEGTSNPNLYWYRQAAGRGLQLLFYSVGIGQISSEVPQNLSASRPQDRQFILSSKKLLLSDSGFYLCAWSTGQAYNSPLHFGNGTRLTVT.

The rearrangement links TRBV27 to TRBJ2-2, with no clear D. Trimming stripped 3 bases from V and 5 bases from J, with 4 bases between. CDR3 length: 12 amino acids. CDR1 is MNHEY, CDR2 SMNVEV, per germline (reference sequence). CDR3 region: CASSFRTGELFF. CDR3 DNA: TGTGCCAGCAGTTTCAGAACCGGGGAGCTGTTTTTT.

The chain is built from TRBV5-5 and TRBJ2-5, with no clear D. The CDR3 is made up of 11 amino acids. The V gene's germline CDR1 is SGHKS and CDR2 YYEKEE (reference sequence). The V end was cut by 4 bases, the J end by 3 bases, with 4 bases between. DNA of the CDR3: TGTGCCAGCAGCCATGAAGAGACCCAGTACTTC. Protein: CASSHEETQYF.

This chain joins TRBV4-2 and TRBJ1-5; D may be TRBD1 (5 bases). Trimming took off 4 bases at V and 1 base at J, with 14 bases between the two ends. CDR1 is LGHNA and CDR2 is YNFKEQ in the germline V gene. This CDR3 has 16 amino acids. In DNA, the CDR3 is TGTGCCAGCAGCCCCGATCAGGGAGGAAGCAATCAGCCCCAGCATTTT. The encoded protein is CASSPDQGGSNQPQHF.

V is TRBV15 and J is TRBJ1-6, with a weak D call TRBD1 (5 bases). The V gene's germline CDR1 is LNHNV and CDR2 YYDKDF (reference sequence). The CDR3 length is 15 residues. Trimming took 0 bases from V and 5 from J, leaving 8 bases between them. As DNA, the CDR3 is TGTGCCACCAGCAGAGATGGGGCGGATAATTCACCCCTCCACTTT. Protein product: CATSRDGADNSPLHF.

This clone came up a few times. V and J are TRBV18 and TRBJ2-2; the match to TRBD1 covers 7 bases. The CDR3 sequence is 16 residues long. Germline V gene data show CDR1 as KGHSH and CDR2 as LQKENI. The ends lost 4 bases at V and 3 bases at J; junction bases unmatched: 8. CDR3 sequence reads: CASSLRTGIYTGELFF. As DNA, the CDR3 is TGTGCCAGCTCACTAAGGACAGGCATCTACACCGGGGAGCTGTTTTTT.

The chain combines TRBV5-1 with TRBJ1-1, with D unresolved. The CDR3 consists of 16 residues. The ends were cut back, 4 bases at V and 2 bases at J, with 18 bases in the middle. Germline V gives CDR1 SGHRS, CDR2 YFSETQ. In nucleotides, the CDR3 is TGCGCCAGCAGCCCACGGATAGTTCTGCTCAACACTGAAGCTTTCTTT. Amino acid sequence: CASSPRIVLLNTEAFF.

This clone was seen a few times. The rearrangement uses TRBV24-1 and TRBJ2-2; D is possibly TRBD1 or TRBD2 (5 bases each). The CDR3 covers 15 residues. V shed 9 bases and J shed 6 bases, with 19 bases lying between them. Germline V lookup: CDR1 KGHDR, CDR2 SFDVKD. The CDR3 protein is CATARGQGLPGELFF. The CDR3 DNA is TGTGCCACCGCCCGGGGTCAGGGTTTGCCCGGGGAGCTGTTTTTT.

V gene TRBV11-1 combines with J gene TRBJ2-1; 7 bases fit TRBD1. Germline loops: CDR1 SGHAT, CDR2 FQDESV (reference sequence). CDR3 length equals 16 residues. V lost 5 bases to trimming and J lost 2 bases; unmatched junction nucleotides: 9. The CDR3: CASSPTIGTAYNEQFF. The CDR3, as DNA: TGTGCCAGCAGCCCGACTATCGGGACAGCCTACAATGAGCAGTTCTTC. The complete variable domain, with remaining parts taken from reference TRBV11-1 and TRBJ2-1, reads EAEVAQSPRYKITEKSQAVAFWCDPISGHATLYWYRQILGQGPELLVQFQDESVVDDSQLPKDRFSAERLKGVDSTLKIQPAELGDSAMYLCASSPTIGTAYNEQFFGPGTRLTVL.

This rearrangement joins TRBV5-1 to TRBJ2-7; 10 nucleotides agree with TRBD2. The CDR3 runs to 18 residues. V lost 0 bases, J lost 5 bases, and 14 bases stayed unmatched. CDR1 is SGHRS, CDR2 YFSETQ, per germline. The CDR3 DNA reads TGCGCCAGCAGCTTGGACCCTAGCGGGAGTATTATATCGGACGAGCAGTACTTC. Translation: CASSLDPSGSIISDEQYF. Full variable domain (missing parts from reference TRBV5-1 and TRBJ2-7): KAGVTQTPRYLIKTRGQQVTLSCSPISGHRSVSWYQQTPGQGLQFLFEYFSETQRNKGNFPGRFSGRQFSNSRSEMNVSTLELGDSALYLCASSLDPSGSIISDEQYFGPGTRLTVT.

The chain combines TRBV7-8 with TRBJ2-1; 9 bases line up with TRBD2. The V gene's germline CDR1 is SGHVS and CDR2 FQNEAQ. The CDR3 spans 15 residues. V was clipped by 1 base and J by 4 bases; unmatched bases: 2. CDR3: CASSLGTSAYNEQFF. For the CDR3, the DNA is TGTGCCAGCAGCTTAGGGACTAGCGCTTACAATGAGCAGTTCTTC.

J is TRBJ1-2 and V is TRBV6-6; 9 bases are shared with TRBD1. Trimming took 3 bases from V and 5 from J; bases not matched to a gene: 7. This CDR3 region has 15 residues. Germline CDR1 and CDR2: MNHNY and SVGAGI (reference sequence). CDR3 residues: CASSYGTGHNYGYTF. DNA of the CDR3: TGTGCCAGCAGTTATGGGACAGGGCATAATTATGGCTACACCTTC.

The gene calls are TRBV28 and TRBJ1-1, with D possibly matching TRBD1 (5 bases). The CDR3 has 14 amino acids. Trimming cost V 5 bases and J 4 bases, with 14 bases left between them. Germline CDR1 reads MDHEN; CDR2 reads SYDVKM. CDR3 nucleotides: TGTGCCAGCAGTCTTGTGGGACTATTCACTGAAGCTTTCTTT. Protein product: CASSLVGLFTEAFF.

The chain recombines TRBV18 with TRBJ1-1; D unclear. V lost 3 bases and J 5 bases, leaving 13 bases between the germline ends. The CDR3 totals 14 residues. Germline CDR1 is KGHSH and CDR2 is LQKENI. CDR3 amino acids: CASSPRTGRTEAFF. CDR3 in DNA: TGTGCCAGCTCACCTAGGACGGGGAGGACTGAAGCTTTCTTT.

The chain combines TRBV12-3 or TRBV12-4 with TRBJ2-1, with a possible D match to TRBD2 (5 bases). This CDR3 comprises 13 residues. The V end was cut by 5 bases, the J end by 3 bases, with 8 bases between. In DNA form, the CDR3 reads TGTGCCAGCAGTGCCCGGGACTACAATGAGCAGTTCTTC. Protein sequence: CASSARDYNEQFF.